The clone carrying this T cell receptor (beta chain) has more than one count but fewer than ten. As yet, its antigen is unknown. The data belong to a study of identical twins. Whole-study results and caveats: Twin pairs' shared out-of-frame alpha sequences were enriched in low generation probability. Cord blood beta clonotypes that were abundant carried fewer insertions, and memory repertoires showed no such trend.

TCRdb fed the 5' RACE reads into MiXCR, producing one record per CDR3 protein. The profile covers hundreds of thousands of distinct CDR3 sequences, with roughly 10% appearing a single time and 7% to 8.5% taken by the ten largest. The J segment lost 1 base and the V segment lost 3 bases, leaving 14 bases of the junction unmatched. Germline CDR1 is LNHNV and CDR2 is YYDKDF (reference sequence). The CDR3 has 19 amino acids. The data were also submitted as part of a second study, on yellow fever vaccine responses in identical twins. That study reports: Twins' T cell vaccine responses reportedly looked partly convergent, partly personalized.

What was sequenced was CD8+ T cells sorted from blood. This TCR came from a woman under 30 in good health. The chain is built from TRBV15 and TRBJ2-1; TRBD2 aligns across 8 bases. This chain's CDR3 is CATSSEAGGAGDSYNEQFF. The CDR3 DNA reads TGTGCCACCAGCAGCGAAGCCGGGGGGGCGGGAGATTCCTACAATGAGCAGTTCTTC.